A single T cell receptor (beta chain) is shown here with its context. Each 20-30 mg portion of unsorted bulk tissue served as the source for co-extraction of RNA and DNA. This record belongs to a study of tumor-infiltrating lymphocytes in primary liver carcinoma. Priming with a constant-region primer yielded TCR beta cDNA from about 480 ng total RNA. Library construction for TCR beta comprised three nested multiplex PCR rounds performed with slightly modified ARM-PCR. The two initial PCR rounds, approximately 10 cycles each, used TRBV1-TRBV30 forward and C-beta reverse primers. TCRdb reprocessed the multiplex PCR reads via MiXCR and lists one record per CDR3 protein. Of around 26,000 distinct CDR3 sequences in the sample, around 78% are singletons; the top ten hold roughly half. Trimming left V 7 bases short and J 8 bases short, with 20 bases between. The CDR3 is made up of 15 amino acids. Germline V lookup: CDR1 MNHEY, CDR2 SVGAGI.

The receptor's source is a man aged 40-55 years with primary liver carcinoma and hepatitis B virus infection. The sequencing input was liver tumor tissue from sampling region 3. The subset: tumor region T3, left-lateral pole. The chain employs TRBV6-5 and TRBJ2-2, with a weak D call TRBD2 (5 bases). CDR3 nucleotides: TGTGCCAGCATGGGAACTAGTGGGAGCCCTGGGGAGCTGTTTTTT. Its protein product is CASMGTSGSPGELFF.